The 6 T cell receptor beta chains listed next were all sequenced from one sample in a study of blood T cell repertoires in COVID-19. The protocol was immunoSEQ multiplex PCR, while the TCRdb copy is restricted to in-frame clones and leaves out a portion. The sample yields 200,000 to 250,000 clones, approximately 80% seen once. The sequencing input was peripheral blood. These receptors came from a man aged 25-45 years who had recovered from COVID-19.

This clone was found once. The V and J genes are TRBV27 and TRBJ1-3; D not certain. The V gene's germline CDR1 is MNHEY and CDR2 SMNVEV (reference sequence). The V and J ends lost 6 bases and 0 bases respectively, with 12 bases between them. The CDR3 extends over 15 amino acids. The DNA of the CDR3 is TGTGCCAGCAGCTCCGGAGGGAGCTCTGGAAACACCATATATTTT. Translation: CASSSGGSSGNTIYF.

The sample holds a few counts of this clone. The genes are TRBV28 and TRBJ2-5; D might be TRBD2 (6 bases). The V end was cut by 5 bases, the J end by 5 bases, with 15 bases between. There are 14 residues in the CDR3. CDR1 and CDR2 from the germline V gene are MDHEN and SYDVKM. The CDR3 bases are TGTGCCAGCAGTCCGGCCTCGGGGAGGGAGACCCAGTACTTC. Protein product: CASSPASGRETQYF.

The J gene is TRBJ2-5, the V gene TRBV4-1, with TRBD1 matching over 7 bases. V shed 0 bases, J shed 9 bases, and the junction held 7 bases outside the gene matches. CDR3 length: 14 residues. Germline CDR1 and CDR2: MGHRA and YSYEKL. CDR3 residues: CASSQDGQGVAQYF. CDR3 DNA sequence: TGCGCCAGCAGCCAAGATGGGCAGGGGGTAGCCCAGTACTTC.

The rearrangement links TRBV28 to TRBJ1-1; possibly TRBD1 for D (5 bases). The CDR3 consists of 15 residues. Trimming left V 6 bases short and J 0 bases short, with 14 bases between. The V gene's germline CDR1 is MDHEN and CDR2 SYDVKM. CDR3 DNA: TGTGCCAGCAGGCCGGGACGGGAGATGAACACTGAAGCTTTCTTT. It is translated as CASRPGREMNTEAFF.

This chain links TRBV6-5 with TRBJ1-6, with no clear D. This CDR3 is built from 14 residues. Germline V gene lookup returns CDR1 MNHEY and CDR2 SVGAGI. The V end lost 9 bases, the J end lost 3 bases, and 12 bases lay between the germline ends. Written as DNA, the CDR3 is TGTGCCAGGAAACCCCGGGACTATAATTCACCCCTCCACTTT. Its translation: CARKPRDYNSPLHF.

CDR3 bases: TGTGCCAGCAGTGAACGCTGGGCCGGCTACGAGCAGTACGTC. It encodes CASSERWAGYEQYV. The chain couples TRBV6-1 to TRBJ2-7; D is unresolved. The CDR3 totals 14 residues. Per germline, CDR1 MNHNS and CDR2 SASEGT. V was shortened by 2 bases and J by 3 bases, with 11 bases between the two germline ends.